A single sample gave rise to the 32 T cell receptor beta chains below, sequenced in a study of CD8 T cells in ankylosing spondylitis. TCRdb re-called the 5' RACE reads with MiXCR, one entry per CDR3 protein. The sample holds approximately 340,000 distinct CDR3 sequences, roughly 14% seen once. The specimen sequenced was blood, either unsorted or a sorted T cell fraction (not recorded which). Receptors were obtained from a male donor with ankylosing spondylitis or in good health (not recorded which).

This clonotype was detected ten times or more. The rearrangement uses TRBV5-5 and TRBJ1-1, with TRBD1 as a possible D gene (5 bases). Deletions cut 4 bases from V and 5 bases from J, with 9 bases between. The germline V gene encodes CDR1 SGHKS and CDR2 YYEKEE (reference sequence). This CDR3 region has 12 residues. CDR3: CASSRGITEAFF. The CDR3 nucleotides are TGTGCCAGCAGCCGGGGGATAACTGAAGCTTTCTTT.

The chain joins TRBV6-1 to TRBJ2-7; 12 bases line up with TRBD1. The CDR3 is 15 residues long. Unmatched junction bases numbered 5, after V lost 6 bases and J lost 2 bases. Per germline, CDR1 MNHNS and CDR2 SASEGT. CDR3 residues: CASSRGTGGPYEQYF. The CDR3 nucleotides read TGTGCCAGCAGCCGGGGGACAGGGGGCCCCTACGAGCAGTACTTC.

As regards this clonotype: Relative to the germline gene, one junction end is altered; a read error may explain this. For the CDR3, the DNA is TGTGCCAGCAGGGGGGACTGGAACACAGATACGCGGTATTTT. Its translation is CASRGDWNTDTRYF. The chain is built from TRBV6-1 and TRBJ2-3; tentative D call: TRBD2 (6 bases). The CDR3 consists of 14 residues. Germline assignment: CDR1 MNHNS and CDR2 SASEGT.

J is TRBJ2-7 and V is TRBV11-2; D call uncertain. The ends were cut back, 1 base at V and 3 bases at J, with 10 bases in the middle. CDR3 length: 14 residues. Germline lookup yields CDR1 SGHAT and CDR2 FQNNGV. CDR3 in DNA: TGTGCCAGCAGCTTAGGGATGGATGTCTACGAGCAGTACTTC. It codes for CASSLGMDVYEQYF.

The sample holds a few counts of this clonotype. CDR3 sequence reads: CASSPSWGLNTEAFF. The CDR3 DNA follows: TGTGCCAGCAGCCCCTCTTGGGGGTTGAACACTGAAGCTTTCTTT. This chain links TRBV6-1 with TRBJ1-1; possibly TRBD1 for D (5 bases). The CDR3 runs 15 residues. V was shortened by 6 bases and J by 0 bases, with 14 bases between the two germline ends. The germline gives CDR1 MNHNS, CDR2 SASEGT.

Points on this clonotype: A read error may account for a junction end that differs from germline. The chain couples TRBV20-1 to TRBJ2-2; 16 bases map to TRBD2. Germline V gene lookup returns CDR1 DFQATT and CDR2 SNEGSKA (reference sequence). The CDR3 contains 17 residues. In DNA form, the CDR3 reads TGCTGTGCTCAGGGACTAGCGGGAGGGATGAACACCGGGGAGCTGTTTTTT. It yields the protein CCAQGLAGGMNTGELFF.

This clonotype was found a few times. This chain joins TRBV25-1 and TRBJ1-1; weak D call: TRBD1 (6 bases). V was clipped by 5 bases and J by 3 bases, with 19 bases between them. The V gene's germline CDR1 is MGHDK and CDR2 SYGVNS. The CDR3 covers 16 residues. The CDR3 is CASSLEQGRLDTEAFF. Here the CDR3 DNA reads TGTGCCAGCAGTTTGGAGCAGGGGCGCCTGGACACTGAAGCTTTCTTT.

The chain couples TRBV7-2 to TRBJ1-5; D uncertain. V was shortened by 3 bases and J by 5 bases, with 8 bases between the two germline ends. The CDR3 extends over 13 amino acids. CDR1 is SGHTA and CDR2 is FQGNSA in the germline V gene. CDR3 sequence (DNA): TGTGCCAGCAGCTTCGGTAGTGATCAGCCCCAGCATTTT. Encoded protein: CASSFGSDQPQHF.

The V gene is TRBV10-3, the J gene TRBJ2-5; 8 positions agree with TRBD1. There are 14 residues in the CDR3. Germline values: CDR1 ENHRY, CDR2 SYGVKD. V lost 7 bases to trimming and J lost 5 bases; unmatched junction nucleotides: 9. CDR3 region: CAINPDGDRETQYF. The CDR3 DNA follows: TGTGCCATCAACCCGGACGGGGACAGGGAGACCCAGTACTTC.

V usage is TRBV7-2 and J usage is TRBJ2-3, with D perhaps matching TRBD2 (5 bases). Trimming took off 0 bases at V and 9 bases at J, with 10 bases between the two ends. The CDR3 is 13 amino acids. Germline CDR1 SGHTA, CDR2 FQGNSA. The CDR3 nucleotides are TGTGCCAGCAGCTTAGCTGACTACCGGACGCAGTATTTT. Encoded protein: CASSLADYRTQYF. The full variable domain, with the rest looked up from reference TRBV7-2 and TRBJ2-3, is GAGVSQSPSNKVTEKGKDVELRCDPISGHTALYWYRQSLGQGLEFLIYFQGNSAPDKSGLPSDRFSAERTGGSVSTLTIQRTQQEDSAVYLCASSLADYRTQYFGPGTRLTVL.

The CDR3 here is CASTLSGDYEQYF. The CDR3 bases are TGTGCCAGCACTCTATCGGGGGACTACGAGCAGTACTTC. The gene calls are TRBV2 and TRBJ2-7; possibly TRBD2 for D (6 bases). V shed 7 bases and J shed 3 bases, with 13 bases lying between them. Germline-derived CDR1 and CDR2 are SNHLY and FYNNEI. The CDR3 covers 13 residues.

This clonotype was observed many times. V usage is TRBV20-1 and J usage is TRBJ1-2, with 10 bases lining up with TRBD1. The CDR3 loop spans 13 amino acids. After removal of 6 bases from V and 2 bases from J, the junction contained 3 bases not matched to a gene. CDR1 and CDR2 from the germline V gene are DFQATT and SNEGSKA (reference sequence). CDR3 amino acids: CSAGQGKNYGYTF. CDR3 in DNA: TGCAGTGCGGGACAGGGGAAAAACTATGGCTACACCTTC.

This clonotype has only a few counts. The rearrangement joins TRBV3-1 to TRBJ2-3; 8 nucleotides match TRBD2. The CDR3 spans 16 residues. V lost 4 bases to trimming and J lost 5 bases; unmatched junction nucleotides: 11. From germline, CDR1 is LGHDT and CDR2 YNNKEL (reference sequence). CDR3 loop: CASSLGLAAGEDTQYF. CDR3 in DNA: TGTGCCAGCAGCCTCGGACTAGCAGCTGGAGAAGATACGCAGTATTTT.

The V call is TRBV5-1, the J call TRBJ1-2; no clear D gene. Trimming stripped 0 bases from V and 2 bases from J, with 11 bases between. There are 15 residues in the CDR3. Per the germline V gene, CDR1 is SGHRS and CDR2 is YFSETQ. DNA of the CDR3: TGCGCCAGCAGCTTGGTGCCGGACCCAAACTATGGCTACACCTTC. Translating gives CASSLVPDPNYGYTF.

This clonotype showed up just a few times. The genes are TRBV20-1 and TRBJ1-2, with TRBD1 matching 7 bases. The V gene end was trimmed by 8 bases and the J gene end by 4 bases; junction bases not matched to a gene: 4. The CDR3 totals 11 residues. The germline CDR1 and CDR2 sequences are DFQATT and SNEGSKA (reference sequence). As DNA, the CDR3 is TGCAGTTCGGGACAGACCTATGGCTACACCTTC. It is translated as CSSGQTYGYTF.

This clonotype was seen a few times. The chain combines TRBV9 with TRBJ2-3; 7 nucleotides agree with TRBD2. This CDR3 contains 16 residues. The V segment lost 3 bases and the J segment 1 base; nucleotides outside the gene matches: 8. The germline gives CDR1 SGDLS, CDR2 YYNGEE. As DNA, the CDR3 is TGTGCCAGCAGCGCGACTAGCCTTAGGGGCACAGATACGCAGTATTTT. It is translated as CASSATSLRGTDTQYF.

This clonotype has more than one count but fewer than ten. The gene calls are TRBV5-1 and TRBJ2-6; D call uncertain. Germline CDR1 is SGHRS and CDR2 is YFSETQ. Trimming cost V 4 bases and J 1 base, with 12 bases left between them. This CDR3 is built from 16 residues. The CDR3 loop is CASSIQPGSGANVLTF. CDR3 sequence (DNA): TGCGCCAGCAGCATACAGCCGGGTTCTGGGGCCAACGTCCTGACTTTC.

This clonotype turned up a few times. The J gene is TRBJ2-5, the V gene TRBV29-1; the match to TRBD2 covers 10 bases. The CDR3 is 15 amino acids. V was pared by 6 bases and J by 2 bases, with 9 bases of the junction left unmatched. Germline V CDR1 and CDR2: SQVTM, ANQGSEA. In DNA, the CDR3 is TGCAGCGTCCAAGCGGGGGGGGGACAGCAAGAGACCCAGTACTTC. Translated: CSVQAGGGQQETQYF.

In its sample, this clonotype was seen a few times. The chain uses TRBV11-2 and TRBJ2-2; D is unclear. V was trimmed by 2 bases and J by 4 bases, leaving 8 bases between them. This CDR3 is 14 amino acids long. Germline V gene data show CDR1 as SGHAT and CDR2 as FQNNGV. CDR3 coding DNA: TGTGCCAGCAGCTTACTACCCCGCACCGGGGAGCTGTTTTTT. Translated: CASSLLPRTGELFF.

The rearrangement links TRBV7-8 to TRBJ1-2; D is ambiguous. The V gene's germline CDR1 is SGHVS and CDR2 FQNEAQ. The V end was cut by 5 bases, the J end by 7 bases, with 11 bases between. The CDR3 runs to 12 residues. The CDR3: CASSPEPGGYTF. DNA of the CDR3: TGTGCCAGCAGCCCGGAGCCCGGTGGCTACACCTTC.

This clonotype turned up a few times. V usage is TRBV4-2 and J usage is TRBJ2-3; 9 bases match TRBD2. Germline values: CDR1 LGHNA, CDR2 YNFKEQ. Unmatched junction bases numbered 11, after V lost 0 bases and J lost 4 bases. The CDR3 length is 18 residues. The CDR3: CASSQDPARGGRSDTQYF. CDR3 coding DNA: TGTGCCAGCAGCCAAGATCCGGCGCGGGGGGGTCGGTCAGATACGCAGTATTTT.

The gene calls are TRBV27 and TRBJ1-4; perhaps TRBD1 as D (5 bases). V lost 5 bases, J lost 0 bases, and 10 bases lay in between. Germline CDR1 and CDR2: MNHEY and SMNVEV (reference sequence). The CDR3 is 15 amino acids. CDR3 sequence (DNA): TGTGCCAGCAGTCCGGGGGGAGCAACTAATGAAAAACTGTTTTTT. Residues: CASSPGGATNEKLFF.

J is TRBJ2-3 and V is TRBV3-1, with D unresolved. V was cut by 0 bases and J by 2 bases, with 21 bases left in between. Looked up from germline, CDR1 is LGHDT and CDR2 is YNNKEL (reference sequence). The CDR3 contains 19 residues. CDR3: CASSQDSAPWIAFTDTQYF. The CDR3 DNA is TGTGCCAGCAGCCAAGATAGTGCCCCCTGGATAGCCTTCACAGATACGCAGTATTTT.

J is TRBJ2-7 and V is TRBV11-2; D call uncertain. CDR1 and CDR2 (germline): SGHAT, FQNNGV. This CDR3 contains 13 residues. V lost 2 bases, J lost 4 bases, and 9 bases lay in between. CDR3 in DNA: TGTGCCAGCAGCTTACCCGTCCCTTACGAGCAGTACTTC. Translated, it gives CASSLPVPYEQYF. Full variable domain (missing parts from reference TRBV11-2 and TRBJ2-7): EAGVAQSPRYKIIEKRQSVAFWCNPISGHATLYWYQQILGQGPKLLIQFQNNGVVDDSQLPKDRFSAERLKGVDSTLKIQPAKLEDSAVYLCASSLPVPYEQYFGPGTRLTVT.

This clonotype was detected only a few times. The V and J genes are TRBV5-1 and TRBJ2-3; TRBD1 matches 7 bases. Germline loops: CDR1 SGHRS, CDR2 YFSETQ. There are 14 residues in the CDR3. After removal of 7 bases from V and 6 bases from J, the junction contained 11 bases not matched to a gene. The CDR3 DNA reads TGCGCCAGCGGATCAAACAGGGGACGGGATACGCAGTATTTT. Translation gives CASGSNRGRDTQYF.

A few counts support this clonotype. The chain joins TRBV29-1 to TRBJ2-3; D possibly corresponds to TRBD1 (5 bases). Per the germline V gene, CDR1 is SQVTM and CDR2 is ANQGSEA. This CDR3 region has 13 residues. Trimming took off 6 bases at V and 9 bases at J, with 19 bases between the two ends. The CDR3 sequence: CSVQGVGPLTQYF. CDR3 nucleotide sequence: TGCAGCGTCCAAGGTGTGGGGCCGCTAACGCAGTATTTT.

There are a few counts of this clonotype. The chain combines TRBV9 with TRBJ2-5; 8 bases line up with TRBD2. The length of the CDR3 is 15 residues. J was trimmed by 5 bases and V by 4 bases; bases with no gene match: 10. Germline V gene lookup returns CDR1 SGDLS and CDR2 YYNGEE. The CDR3 nucleotides are TGTGCCAGCAGCCCAGGACTAGCTGTCGTGGAGACCCAGTACTTC. Its protein product is CASSPGLAVVETQYF.

This clonotype was recorded at least ten times. The rearrangement links TRBV9 to TRBJ2-2, with TRBD1 matching 8 bases. J gave up 6 bases and V 2 bases, and 6 bases lay outside the gene matches. Per the germline V gene, CDR1 is SGDLS and CDR2 is YYNGEE. The CDR3 totals 15 residues. CDR3 DNA: TGTGCCAGCAGCGTGACAGGGGAAGTGTCCGGGGAGCTGTTTTTT. It translates to CASSVTGEVSGELFF.

The V gene is TRBV11-2, the J gene TRBJ2-2; possible D gene TRBD2, 5 bases. Germline values: CDR1 SGHAT, CDR2 FQNNGV. V was clipped by 5 bases and J by 3 bases, with 13 bases between them. CDR3 length equals 15 residues. Here the CDR3 DNA reads TGTGCCAGCAGCCCCTTGGACTTTTACACCGGGGAGCTGTTTTTT. Its protein is CASSPLDFYTGELFF.

This chain connects TRBV6-1 to TRBJ2-3, with 11 bases aligning to TRBD2. This CDR3 has 17 residues. Trimming took 6 bases from V and 5 from J; bases not matched to a gene: 13. Germline CDR1 reads MNHNS; CDR2 reads SASEGT. The CDR3 DNA reads TGTGCCAGCAGCCGGTTAGGAACTAGCGGGGGTATAGATACGCAGTATTTT. Protein product: CASSRLGTSGGIDTQYF.

This sequence joins TRBV12-3 or TRBV12-4 and TRBJ2-7, with D maybe TRBD1 (5 bases). Trimming left V 5 bases short and J 2 bases short, with 16 bases between. The CDR3 covers 15 residues. In DNA form, the CDR3 reads TGTGCCAGCAGTCCGCAGGGTCTTCTCGCCTACGAGCAGTACTTC. It encodes CASSPQGLLAYEQYF.

This clonotype appeared a few times. V is TRBV20-1 and J is TRBJ2-1; D uncertain. V lost 3 bases to trimming and J lost 3 bases, with 9 bases between them. Germline CDR1 DFQATT, CDR2 SNEGSKA (reference sequence). The CDR3 consists of 13 residues. The CDR3 bases are TGCAGTGCTAGTCTAGTGATCTACAATGAGCAGTTCTTC. It encodes CSASLVIYNEQFF.